This TCR beta chain was found in a study of cytomegalovirus exposure and HLA in healthy donors. Study outcomes and limitations: For TCR beta chains, V- and J-gene trimming was later linked to a missense DCLRE1C variant. A later analysis found most CMV-associated TCR beta chains apparently HLA-restricted.

A remark on this clone: Its antigen is unknown.

Both 60 Vbeta primers and 13 Jbeta primers went into the PCR. The repertoire was sequenced with immunoSEQ multiplex PCR; TCRdb's copy has only in-frame clones and lacks some. Of 130,000 or so clones in the sample, 73% were seen once. The V end lost 4 bases, the J end lost 5 bases, and 12 bases lay between the germline ends. The CDR3 runs to 14 residues. From germline, CDR1 is SGHTA and CDR2 FQGNSA. The origin of this receptor is a woman between 35 and 50 years old in good health and CMV-seropositive. The specimen was PBMCs. The rearrangement uses TRBV7-2 and TRBJ2-1; D possibly corresponds to TRBD2 (6 bases). The CDR3 loop reads CASSSGLSNNEQFF. The CDR3 nucleotides are TGTGCCAGCAGCTCCGGACTATCGAACAATGAGCAGTTCTTC.